This record concerns one T cell receptor (beta chain) sequence. This entry comes from a study of blood T cell repertoires in COVID-19. From germline, CDR1 is LGHNA and CDR2 YNFKEQ. There are 16 residues in the CDR3. The J segment lost 6 bases and the V segment lost 1 base, leaving 5 bases of the junction unmatched. Produced via immunoSEQ multiplex PCR; TCRdb's table is partial and in-frame only. The top ten clones hold over 9.5% of a sample with 270,000 or so clones, about nine tenths of them seen once. The source material was peripheral blood. The source of this sequence is a woman in her twenties or thirties with COVID-19, enrolled during active disease. The chain has TRBV4-2 and TRBJ2-1; 11 positions match TRBD2. The CDR3 DNA sequence: TGTGCCAGCAGCCAAGTTAGCGGGGGGGCCCCCAATGAGCAGTTCTTC. Protein product: CASSQVSGGAPNEQFF.